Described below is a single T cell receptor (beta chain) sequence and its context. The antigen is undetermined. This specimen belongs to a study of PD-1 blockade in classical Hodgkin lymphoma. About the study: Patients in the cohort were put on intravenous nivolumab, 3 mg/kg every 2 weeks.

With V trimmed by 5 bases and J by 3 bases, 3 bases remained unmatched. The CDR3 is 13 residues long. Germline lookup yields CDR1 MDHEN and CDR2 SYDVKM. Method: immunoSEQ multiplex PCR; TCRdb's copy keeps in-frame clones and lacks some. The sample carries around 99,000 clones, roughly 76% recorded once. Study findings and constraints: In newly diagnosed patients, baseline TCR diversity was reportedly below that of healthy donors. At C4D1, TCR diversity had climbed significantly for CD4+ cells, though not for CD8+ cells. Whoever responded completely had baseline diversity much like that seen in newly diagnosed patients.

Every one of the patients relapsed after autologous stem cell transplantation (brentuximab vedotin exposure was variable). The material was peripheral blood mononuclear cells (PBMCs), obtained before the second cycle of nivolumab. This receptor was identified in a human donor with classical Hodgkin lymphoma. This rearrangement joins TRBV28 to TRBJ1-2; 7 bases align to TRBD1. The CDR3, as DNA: TGTGCCAGCAGTCAAGGACAGGACTATGGCTACACCTTC. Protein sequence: CASSQGQDYGYTF.